The 30 T cell receptor beta chains below come from one sample, sequenced in a study of blood T cell repertoires in COVID-19. This table comes from immunoSEQ multiplex PCR, and its TCRdb copy is limited to in-frame clones, with some not included. This table has 110,000 to 150,000 clones, over 70% appearing once. Sequencing used peripheral blood. These receptors originate from a human donor in a cohort sampled during active COVID-19.

The genes are TRBV7-2 and TRBJ1-5; D is ambiguous. The CDR3 extends over 15 amino acids. Germline CDR1 is SGHTA and CDR2 is FQGNSA. V lost 5 bases, J lost 3 bases, and 14 bases lay in between. The CDR3 is CASSLQTLNNQPQHF. CDR3 coding DNA: TGTGCCAGCAGCCTACAGACATTGAACAATCAGCCCCAGCATTTT.

The chain carries TRBV7-9 and TRBJ1-2; D call uncertain. The germline V gene encodes CDR1 SEHNR and CDR2 FQNEAQ (reference sequence). V was cut by 4 bases and J by 4 bases, with 10 bases left in between. The CDR3 has 13 residues. The CDR3: CASSSGTPYGYTF. The CDR3 coding sequence is TGTGCCAGCAGCTCGGGAACTCCCTATGGCTACACCTTC.

The chain employs TRBV4-2 and TRBJ2-5; 11 bases match TRBD2. The CDR3 covers 18 residues. V shed 2 bases and J 0 bases; nucleotides not matched to a gene: 8. The germline gives CDR1 LGHNA, CDR2 YNFKEQ. DNA for the CDR3: TGTGCCAGCAGCCAACACTTGACTAGCGGGGTGTACCAAGAGACCCAGTACTTC. Translated, it gives CASSQHLTSGVYQETQYF.

A few counts support this clone. This chain uses TRBV4-3 with TRBJ2-3; TRBD2 agrees at 7 bases. From germline, CDR1 is LGHNA and CDR2 YSLEER. Trimming cost V 0 bases and J 4 bases; bases outside gene matches: 4. The CDR3 has 15 residues. The CDR3 reads CASSQEAGKADTQYF. CDR3 in DNA: TGCGCCAGCAGCCAAGAAGCGGGGAAGGCAGATACGCAGTATTTT.

V gene TRBV24-1 combines with J gene TRBJ2-1; the D gene is possibly TRBD1 (5 bases). Germline assignment: CDR1 KGHDR and CDR2 SFDVKD. V was pared by 5 bases and J by 8 bases, with 6 bases between. The CDR3 covers 11 residues. CDR3 coding DNA: TGTGCCACCAGTGCCAGGGATGAGCAGTTCTTC. Residues: CATSARDEQFF.

The V gene is TRBV19, the J gene TRBJ1-5; D may be TRBD1 (6 bases). CDR1 is LNHDA, CDR2 SQIVND, per germline (reference sequence). CDR3 length: 15 residues. Trimming cost V 5 bases and J 4 bases, with 15 bases left between them. The CDR3 DNA is TGTGCCAGTAGTCTACAGGGTTCGCCTAATCAGCCCCAGCATTTT. As protein: CASSLQGSPNQPQHF.

This chain links TRBV11-2 with TRBJ2-7, with 7 bases matching TRBD2. Trimming at V came to 6 bases and at J to 2 bases, leaving 7 bases not matched to a gene. From germline, CDR1 is SGHAT and CDR2 FQNNGV. This CDR3 contains 14 residues. In nucleotides, the CDR3 is TGTGCCAGCAGGAAAAGCGGGGAACCCTACGAGCAGTACTTC. Translating it yields CASRKSGEPYEQYF.

This chain joins TRBV3-1 (or the pseudogene TRBV3-2) and TRBJ2-5; 7 bases line up with TRBD2. The CDR3 spans 14 residues. The ends lost 4 bases at V and 5 bases at J; junction bases unmatched: 7. Germline-derived CDR1 and CDR2 are LGHDT and YNNKEL (reference sequence). Here the CDR3 reads CASSLWTSWETQYF. The CDR3 nucleotides read TGTGCCAGCAGCCTCTGGACTAGTTGGGAGACCCAGTACTTC.

The sample holds a few counts of this clone. V is TRBV2 and J is TRBJ1-5, with D hard to call. V lost 4 bases, J lost 7 bases, and 11 bases lay in between. The CDR3 is made up of 13 amino acids. Germline CDR1 reads SNHLY; CDR2 reads FYNNEI. Here the CDR3 DNA reads TGTGCCAGCAGTGTTTACAGAGAACAGCCCCAGCATTTT. Its translation: CASSVYREQPQHF. Filled out from reference TRBV2 and TRBJ1-5, the complete variable domain reads EPEVTQTPSHQVTQMGQEVILRCVPISNHLYFYWYRQILGQKVEFLVSFYNNEISEKSEIFDDQFSVERPDGSNFTLKIRSTKLEDSAMYFCASSVYREQPQHFGDGTRLSIL.

This chain joins TRBV9 and TRBJ2-5; maybe TRBD2 (7 bases). Trimming took off 4 bases at V and 0 bases at J, with 19 bases between the two ends. CDR1 SGDLS and CDR2 YYNGEE come from the germline V gene. The CDR3 consists of 17 residues. The CDR3 is CASSPPQGRGNQETQYF. The CDR3, as DNA: TGTGCCAGCAGCCCTCCCCAGGGGCGGGGGAACCAAGAGACCCAGTACTTC.

This clone occurred a few times. The chain recombines TRBV18 with TRBJ2-7; TRBD1 agrees at 7 bases. V lost 5 bases to trimming and J lost 4 bases; unmatched junction nucleotides: 5. Germline assignment: CDR1 KGHSH and CDR2 LQKENI. The CDR3 covers 13 residues. The DNA for the CDR3 is TGTGCCAGCTCAGCATCAGGGGGATACGAGCAGTACTTC. Residues: CASSASGGYEQYF.

The rearrangement uses TRBV5-5 and TRBJ2-1, with D possibly TRBD1 on 7 matching bases. The CDR3 length is 12 residues. V lost 10 bases to trimming and J lost 7 bases, with 15 bases between them. CDR1 is SGHKS, CDR2 YYEKEE, per germline (reference sequence). CDR3 sequence: CAGGGRGNEQFF. The DNA of the CDR3 is TGTGCCGGAGGGGGCAGGGGGAATGAGCAGTTCTTC.

This clone was observed a few times. The gene calls are TRBV18 and TRBJ2-1, with TRBD1 identical over 8 bases. The CDR3 has 14 residues. Germline V gene data show CDR1 as KGHSH and CDR2 as LQKENI. The trim removed 5 bases at V and 7 bases at J, leaving 7 bases unmatched. The CDR3 DNA reads TGTGCCAGCTCATTTGGACAGGGTGCGAATGAGCAGTTCTTC. This gives the protein CASSFGQGANEQFF.

The V and J genes are TRBV7-2 and TRBJ2-7; D possibly corresponds to TRBD1 (5 bases). Trimming pared 4 bases from V and 3 bases from J, leaving 13 bases between. The CDR3 sequence is 14 residues long. The germline V gene has CDR1 SGHTA and CDR2 FQGNSA. The CDR3, as DNA: TGTGCCAGCAGCTATGTCCGACAGAACTACGAGCAGTACTTC. Its protein is CASSYVRQNYEQYF.

The V and J genes are TRBV6-2 or TRBV6-3 and TRBJ2-2, with TRBD1 as a possible D gene (5 bases). Trimming pared 0 bases from V and 6 bases from J, leaving 11 bases between. Germline CDR1 and CDR2: MNHEY and SVGEGT. The CDR3 loop spans 15 amino acids. CDR3 sequence: CASSYSRVLAGELFF. The CDR3 bases are TGTGCCAGCAGTTACTCCAGGGTCCTGGCCGGGGAGCTGTTTTTT.

The V call is TRBV12-3 or TRBV12-4, the J call TRBJ2-4; D might be TRBD1 (5 bases). The V and J ends lost 8 bases and 0 bases respectively, with 8 bases between them. The CDR3 covers 13 residues. The CDR3 DNA reads TGTGCCAGCGCAGGGAAAGCCAAAAACATTCAGTACTTC. It encodes CASAGKAKNIQYF.

This clone was found once. The V gene is TRBV10-3, the J gene TRBJ2-1; a weak D match, TRBD1 (5 bases). Germline V lookup: CDR1 ENHRY, CDR2 SYGVKD. This CDR3 spans 18 amino acids. V was trimmed by 2 bases and J by 0 bases, leaving 17 bases between them. The chain's CDR3 is CAISERGAQLSSYNEQFF. The CDR3 nucleotides read TGTGCCATCAGTGAGAGGGGCGCCCAATTAAGCTCCTACAATGAGCAGTTCTTC.

The J gene is TRBJ1-1, the V gene TRBV6-5; D possibly corresponds to TRBD1 (5 bases). The V and J ends lost 10 bases and 8 bases respectively, with 26 bases between them. The CDR3 has 15 residues. Germline V gene lookup returns CDR1 MNHEY and CDR2 SVGAGI. The CDR3 loop reads CATRPPGGRVVEAFF. DNA for the CDR3: TGTGCCACTCGGCCGCCGGGGGGTCGGGTCGTCGAAGCTTTCTTT.

The chain couples TRBV19 to TRBJ1-5; TRBD1 might be the D (5 bases). Between the trimmed V and J ends, which lost 6 bases and 6 bases, there was a span of 9 bases. CDR3 length equals 12 residues. The germline V gene encodes CDR1 LNHDA and CDR2 SQIVND (reference sequence). The CDR3, as DNA: TGTGCCAGTAGGGGGCTGGGTCAGCCCCAGCATTTT. It codes for CASRGLGQPQHF.

The chain is built from TRBV7-2 and TRBJ1-1; D possibly corresponds to TRBD1 (5 bases). The CDR3 has 15 amino acids. Germline lookup yields CDR1 SGHTA and CDR2 FQGNSA. V was pared by 5 bases and J by 2 bases, with 15 bases between. The CDR3 sequence is CASSPDPTVNTEAFF. The CDR3 nucleotides are TGTGCCAGCAGCCCCGACCCGACAGTTAACACTGAAGCTTTCTTT.

The chain uses TRBV6-5 and TRBJ1-6, with 7 nucleotides matching TRBD1. CDR1 is MNHEY and CDR2 is SVGAGI in the germline V gene. This CDR3 contains 14 residues. The ends lost 6 bases at V and 7 bases at J; junction bases unmatched: 6. The CDR3 DNA reads TGTGCCAGCAGAGAGGGGGGACAGAATTCACCCCTCCACTTT. This translates into CASREGGQNSPLHF.

This clone appeared many times. The gene calls are TRBV9 and TRBJ2-5, with 11 positions matching TRBD1. CDR1 SGDLS and CDR2 YYNGEE come from the germline V gene. The CDR3 extends over 14 amino acids. V was clipped by 4 bases and J by 4 bases; unmatched bases: 3. CDR3 region: CASSPDRGRETQYF. The CDR3 region has the DNA TGTGCCAGCAGCCCGGACAGGGGGCGAGAGACCCAGTACTTC.

In its sample, this clone was seen once. The chain joins TRBV30 to TRBJ2-7; no firm D call. Germline loops: CDR1 GTSNPN, CDR2 SVGIG (reference sequence). V shed 1 base and J shed 5 bases, with 6 bases lying between them. This CDR3 is built from 11 residues. CDR3 coding DNA: TGTGCCTGGAGTGGAGGAGACGAGCAGTACGTC. Its translation is CAWSGGDEQYV.

This rearrangement joins TRBV7-6 to TRBJ2-5, with 9 positions matching TRBD1. This CDR3 comprises 18 residues. V was clipped by 3 bases and J by 1 base; unmatched bases: 12. Germline assignment: CDR1 SGHVS and CDR2 FNYEAQ. Here the CDR3 reads CASSFSRFGTGTQETQYF. The CDR3 region has the DNA TGTGCCAGCAGCTTTTCACGATTCGGGACAGGGACCCAAGAGACCCAGTACTTC.

The V and J genes are TRBV6-6 and TRBJ2-2; possibly TRBD1 for D (5 bases). The CDR3 consists of 14 residues. The germline gives CDR1 MNHNY, CDR2 SVGAGI (reference sequence). Trimming pared 6 bases from V and 3 bases from J, leaving 11 bases between. CDR3 loop: CASRTQGYTGELFF. The CDR3 coding sequence is TGTGCCAGCAGGACTCAGGGATACACCGGGGAGCTGTTTTTT.

The CDR3: CASSLGLAGINEQFF. In nucleotides, the CDR3 is TGTGCCAGCAGCTTGGGACTAGCGGGGATCAATGAGCAGTTCTTC. The rearrangement links TRBV7-3 to TRBJ2-1, with 13 nucleotides matching TRBD2. The CDR3 length is 15 residues. V lost 3 bases to trimming and J lost 6 bases; unmatched junction nucleotides: 2. CDR1 SGHTA and CDR2 FQGTGA come from the germline V gene.

The chain has TRBV4-2 and TRBJ2-2, with D uncertain. Germline V lookup: CDR1 LGHNA, CDR2 YNFKEQ. Trimming removed 4 bases from V and 3 bases from J, with 9 bases in between. This CDR3 comprises 14 residues. In DNA, the CDR3 is TGTGCCAGCAGCCCTGACGGAGACACCGGGGAGCTGTTTTTT. Its translation is CASSPDGDTGELFF.

The J gene is TRBJ1-5, the V gene TRBV15, with 11 bases matching TRBD1. The V segment lost 3 bases and the J segment 5 bases; nucleotides outside the gene matches: 0. Germline V CDR1 and CDR2: LNHNV, YYDKDF (reference sequence). The CDR3 is 14 residues long. This chain's CDR3 is CATSRGQGDQPQHF. CDR3 nucleotide sequence: TGTGCCACCAGCAGGGGACAGGGGGATCAGCCCCAGCATTTT.

This chain links TRBV5-1 with TRBJ1-2, with D maybe TRBD1 (5 bases). V gave up 0 bases and J gave up 4 bases, with 10 bases separating them. Germline-derived CDR1 and CDR2 are SGHRS and YFSETQ. This CDR3 is 14 amino acids long. CDR3: CASSLGQGFYGYTF. Here the CDR3 DNA reads TGCGCCAGCAGCTTGGGCCAGGGATTCTATGGCTACACCTTC.

This rearrangement joins TRBV9 to TRBJ1-3, with D possibly matching TRBD1 (6 bases). Germline CDR1 and CDR2: SGDLS and YYNGEE. This CDR3 is built from 15 residues. V lost 7 bases and J 1 base, leaving 15 bases between the germline ends. For the CDR3, the DNA is TGTGCCAGCTCCTTCTCACAGGGATCTGGAAACACCATATATTTT. Translating it yields CASSFSQGSGNTIYF.